The 31 T cell receptor beta chains below were found in one sample sequenced in a study of vaccination effects on CD4 cells after COVID-19. ViraFEST used viral peptide pools to expand antigen-specific CD4+ T cells before sequencing. Cells that had been cultured for 10 days were the source of isolated CD4+ T cells. The person had a PCR-confirmed SARS-CoV-2 infection during March to December 2020. What these receptors recognize is not known. Some clones are missing from TCRdb's copy, which holds only in-frame ones; the method was immunoSEQ multiplex PCR. The sample carries about 19,000 clones, about 70% recorded once. The source material was CD4+ T cells from PBMCs cultured with SARS-CoV-2 spike peptides, sampled before COVID-19 vaccination. Source of these receptors: a human donor who had a prior SARS-CoV-2 infection.

This clone was seen only a few times. The rearrangement links TRBV5-1 to TRBJ1-3, with D unclear. The germline V gene has CDR1 SGHRS and CDR2 YFSETQ. V lost 0 bases and J lost 4, with 11 bases in between. This CDR3 is built from 15 residues. The CDR3 loop is CASSLDAVSGNTIYF. The CDR3 DNA reads as TGCGCCAGCAGCTTGGATGCAGTATCCGGAAACACCATATATTTT.

In this sample, this clone turned up a few times. J is TRBJ1-2 and V is TRBV7-9; D is undetermined. The CDR3 is 14 amino acids. With 3 bases removed from V and 4 bases from J, the gap between germline ends came to 12 bases. Germline values: CDR1 SEHNR, CDR2 FQNEAQ (reference sequence). The CDR3 nucleotides are TGTGCCAGCAGCTTTTTCCAGGCCCCCTATGGCTACACCTTC. This codes for CASSFFQAPYGYTF.

This clone has only a few counts. The chain links TRBV7-8 to TRBJ1-2; D is possibly TRBD1 (6 bases). The CDR3 is made up of 15 amino acids. The V end was cut by 1 base, the J end by 4 bases, with 13 bases between. Looked up from germline, CDR1 is SGHVS and CDR2 is FQNEAQ. DNA of the CDR3: TGTGCCAGCAGCTTAGGGGGACATTCCTTCTATGGCTACACCTTC. Encoded protein: CASSLGGHSFYGYTF.

The chain's CDR3 is CASSRVLSSYEQYF. The CDR3 DNA is TGTGCCAGCTCACGGGTCCTCAGCTCCTACGAGCAGTACTTC. This sequence joins TRBV18 and TRBJ2-7; D call uncertain. Germline CDR1 and CDR2: KGHSH and LQKENI. With 4 bases removed from V and 0 bases from J, the gap between germline ends came to 10 bases. This CDR3 is 14 amino acids long.

This chain connects TRBV18 to TRBJ1-2; 8 nucleotides agree with TRBD1. After removal of 3 bases from V and 5 bases from J, the junction contained 5 bases not matched to a gene. The germline V gene has CDR1 KGHSH and CDR2 LQKENI. There are 14 residues in the CDR3. CDR3 loop: CASSPQGAYYGYTF. The CDR3 DNA follows: TGTGCCAGCTCACCGCAGGGGGCTTATTATGGCTACACCTTC.

The chain couples TRBV30 to TRBJ2-3; D perhaps matches TRBD2 (7 bases). The germline V gene has CDR1 GTSNPN and CDR2 SVGIG (reference sequence). This CDR3 region has 15 residues. Trimming shortened V by 4 bases and J by 9 bases, and 23 bases separated the two germline ends. This CDR3 is CAWTRPMPGRGTQYF. The CDR3, as DNA: TGTGCCTGGACCCGCCCGATGCCGGGGAGGGGGACGCAGTATTTT.

This clone was detected a few times. CDR3 nucleotide sequence: TGTGCCAGCTCACCAGCAGGGACAGGGGAGGGCTATGGCTACACCTTC. As protein: CASSPAGTGEGYGYTF. The rearrangement uses TRBV18 and TRBJ1-2; TRBD1 matches at 10 bases. This CDR3 comprises 16 residues. Germline V gives CDR1 KGHSH, CDR2 LQKENI. V shed 2 bases and J 4 bases; nucleotides not matched to a gene: 7.

The J gene is TRBJ2-7, the V gene TRBV3-1 (or the pseudogene TRBV3-2), with 8 positions matching TRBD2. Losses at the gene ends were 2 bases for V and 3 bases for J; bases not matched to a gene: 3. Germline CDR1 is LGHDT and CDR2 is YNNKEL (reference sequence). The CDR3 covers 14 residues. The CDR3 DNA is TGTGCCAGCAGCCAAAGCGGGGGAGGCTACGAGCAGTACTTC. It translates to CASSQSGGGYEQYF.

This sequence joins TRBV2 and TRBJ1-1; D is unclear. The V end lost 7 bases, the J end lost 1 base, and 7 bases lay between the germline ends. There are 12 residues in the CDR3. Germline-derived CDR1 and CDR2 are SNHLY and FYNNEI. The CDR3 protein is CASMRENTEAFF. The CDR3 coding sequence is TGTGCCAGCATGAGGGAGAACACTGAAGCTTTCTTT.

This clone was picked up a small number of times. This sequence joins TRBV7-9 and TRBJ1-1; D remains unclear. The germline gives CDR1 SEHNR, CDR2 FQNEAQ (reference sequence). Trimming took 4 bases from V and 1 from J, leaving 7 bases between them. The CDR3 is made up of 13 amino acids. CDR3 protein: CASSSPPNTEAFF. DNA of the CDR3: TGTGCCAGCAGCTCCCCACCGAACACTGAAGCTTTCTTT.

This chain uses TRBV6-2 or TRBV6-3 with TRBJ2-7; TRBD1 aligns across 10 bases. The CDR3 sequence is 15 residues long. From germline, CDR1 is MNHEY and CDR2 SVGEGT. Germline trimming cut 6 bases from V and 2 bases from J; bases unmatched to any gene: 7. CDR3 DNA: TGTGCCAGCAGCCCGGGACAGGGGCTCACCTACGAGCAGTACTTC. Translated: CASSPGQGLTYEQYF.

The chain carries TRBV5-1 and TRBJ1-2, with 9 bases matching TRBD1. With V trimmed by 4 bases and J by 5 bases, 9 bases remained unmatched. Germline CDR1 SGHRS, CDR2 YFSETQ. The CDR3 is made up of 15 amino acids. Written as DNA, the CDR3 is TGCGCCAGCAGCCCGGGACAGGGTTCGAGATATGGCTACACCTTC. It is translated as CASSPGQGSRYGYTF.

This clone was counted only a few times. The chain is built from TRBV5-4 and TRBJ1-1, with TRBD1 identical over 8 bases. V lost 4 bases and J lost 3; bases outside the gene matches: 5. The CDR3 is 14 residues long. Germline CDR1 is SGHNT and CDR2 is YYREEE (reference sequence). DNA for the CDR3: TGTGCCAGCAGCCCAGGGGGCGCGGACACTGAAGCTTTCTTT. Its translation is CASSPGGADTEAFF.

The chain carries TRBV2 and TRBJ2-2; 14 bases agree with TRBD2. Germline lookup yields CDR1 SNHLY and CDR2 FYNNEI. The junction had 9 bases not matched to a gene; V was cut back by 5 bases and J by 4 bases. The CDR3 is 18 amino acids. The CDR3 DNA is TGTGCCAGCAGTCCGACTAGCGGGAGGGCCGGGGGCACCGGGGAGCTGTTTTTT. Encoded protein: CASSPTSGRAGGTGELFF.

The V and J genes are TRBV7-3 and TRBJ2-3; D ambiguous. CDR1 is SGHTA, CDR2 FQGTGA, per germline. The ends were cut back, 2 bases at V and 4 bases at J, with 10 bases in the middle. This CDR3 region has 14 residues. The CDR3 spells CASSLLKVPDTQYF. The CDR3 region has the DNA TGTGCCAGCAGCTTACTCAAGGTCCCAGATACGCAGTATTTT.

Concerning this clone: The identical CDR3 is also encoded by other nucleotide sequences in the sample. The chain employs TRBV6-5 and TRBJ1-2, with TRBD1 identical over 7 bases. V gave up 0 bases and J gave up 3 bases; unmatched junction bases: 4. This CDR3 region has 15 residues. In germline, CDR1 is MNHEY, CDR2 SVGAGI. CDR3 region: CASSYSSGGDYGYTF. For the CDR3, the DNA is TGTGCCAGCAGTTACTCGTCAGGGGGAGACTATGGCTACACCTTC.

This chain uses TRBV13 with TRBJ2-1; tentatively, D is TRBD2 (5 bases). The germline V gene has CDR1 PRHDT and CDR2 FYEKMQ (reference sequence). Trimming removed 2 bases from V and 3 bases from J, with 20 bases in between. CDR3 length equals 18 residues. The CDR3 spells CASSLRLWVSGRYNEQFF. The DNA for the CDR3 is TGTGCCAGCAGCTTACGTCTCTGGGTAAGCGGACGCTACAATGAGCAGTTCTTC. Filled out from reference TRBV13 and TRBJ2-1, the complete variable domain reads AAGVIQSPRHLIKEKRETATLKCYPIPRHDTVYWYQQGPGQDPQFLISFYEKMQSDKGSIPDRFSAQQFSDYHSELNMSSLELGDSALYFCASSLRLWVSGRYNEQFFGPGTRLTVL.

The chain carries TRBV30 and TRBJ2-7; D call uncertain. The V gene's germline CDR1 is GTSNPN and CDR2 SVGIG (reference sequence). V dropped 8 bases and J dropped 4 bases, with 18 bases sitting between them. The length of the CDR3 is 13 residues. As DNA, the CDR3 is TGTGCCCGAGGCCAACCCCCCTTTTACGAGCAGTACTTC. This codes for CARGQPPFYEQYF.

J is TRBJ2-7 and V is TRBV2; 8 bases are shared with TRBD1. V gave up 5 bases and J gave up 6 bases; unmatched junction bases: 9. The CDR3 is 14 residues long. Germline lookup yields CDR1 SNHLY and CDR2 FYNNEI. CDR3 nucleotide sequence: TGTGCCAGCAGTACGTGGACAGGGCGCAGCGAGCAGTACTTC. Translated: CASSTWTGRSEQYF.

The V and J genes are TRBV7-2 and TRBJ2-1; 11 bases match TRBD2. The CDR3 length is 15 residues. Germline CDR1 and CDR2: SGHTA and FQGNSA. The V segment lost 1 base and the J segment 7 bases; nucleotides outside the gene matches: 3. CDR3 residues: CASSLGLAGNNEQFF. The CDR3 DNA reads TGTGCCAGCAGCTTAGGACTAGCGGGGAATAATGAGCAGTTCTTC.

This chain links TRBV5-1 with TRBJ2-7; D assignment may be TRBD1 or TRBD2 (5 bases each). This CDR3 has 14 amino acids. V was trimmed by 5 bases and J by 5 bases, leaving 17 bases between them. CDR1 and CDR2 from the germline V gene are SGHRS and YFSETQ. The CDR3 DNA reads as TGCGCCAGCAGTCCTCAACCCGGGGCCCACGAGCAGTACTTC. Encoded protein: CASSPQPGAHEQYF.

The rearrangement joins TRBV18 to TRBJ2-3, with 9 bases aligning to TRBD1. Germline values: CDR1 KGHSH, CDR2 LQKENI. V gave up 4 bases and J gave up 2 bases; unmatched junction bases: 4. This CDR3 comprises 15 residues. The CDR3 sequence: CASSHRGRNTDTQYF. As DNA, the CDR3 is TGTGCCAGCTCACACAGGGGGCGAAACACAGATACGCAGTATTTT.

The chain joins TRBV29-1 to TRBJ2-3; D is perhaps TRBD1 (5 bases). The CDR3 has 13 amino acids. V was shortened by 4 bases and J by 3 bases, with 11 bases between the two germline ends. From germline, CDR1 is SQVTM and CDR2 ANQGSEA. The CDR3 spells CSVAQVGTDTQYF. DNA for the CDR3: TGCAGCGTTGCACAGGTCGGTACAGATACGCAGTATTTT.

The rearrangement links TRBV5-6 to TRBJ2-1; D gene unclear. With 0 bases removed from V and 7 bases from J, the gap between germline ends came to 14 bases. The V gene's germline CDR1 is SGHDT and CDR2 YYEEEE. CDR3 size: 15 residues. CDR3 coding DNA: TGTGCCAGCAGCTTGGTACAGTTAATAGTGAATGAGCAGTTCTTC. Its protein product is CASSLVQLIVNEQFF.

The rearrangement links TRBV9 to TRBJ1-1; D may be TRBD1 (6 bases). Germline V gene lookup returns CDR1 SGDLS and CDR2 YYNGEE. The length of the CDR3 is 15 residues. V was pared by 0 bases and J by 1 base, with 10 bases between. The DNA for the CDR3 is TGTGCCAGCAGCGTAGGGGGACAAGAGAACACTGAAGCTTTCTTT. As protein: CASSVGGQENTEAFF.

The J gene is TRBJ1-1, the V gene TRBV28; the D is unclear. V was clipped by 6 bases and J by 7 bases, with 9 bases between them. CDR1 and CDR2 (germline): MDHEN, SYDVKM. The CDR3 length is 11 residues. Written as DNA, the CDR3 is TGTGCCAGCAGGGGGTTGAGTGAAGCTTTCTTT. This sequence encodes CASRGLSEAFF.

The V call is TRBV6-1, the J call TRBJ2-7; 7 nucleotides agree with TRBD1. The junction had 8 bases not matched to a gene; V was cut back by 3 bases and J by 3 bases. Germline V gives CDR1 MNHNS, CDR2 SASEGT. The CDR3 has 15 residues. The CDR3 region has the DNA TGTGCCAGCAGTGACCCCGGGACAGACATCTACGAGCAGTACTTC. Residues: CASSDPGTDIYEQYF.

The V call is TRBV2, the J call TRBJ1-6; TRBD1 matches at 10 bases. CDR3 size: 13 residues. Looked up from germline, CDR1 is SNHLY and CDR2 is FYNNEI. The V gene end was trimmed by 8 bases and the J gene end by 9 bases; junction bases not matched to a gene: 4. DNA of the CDR3: TGTGCCAGCGGCGGGGACAGGGGTTCACCCCTCCACTTT. Protein product: CASGGDRGSPLHF.

The chain employs TRBV7-2 and TRBJ2-2; TRBD1 matches 8 bases. The ends lost 5 bases at V and 0 bases at J; junction bases unmatched: 2. CDR3 length equals 15 residues. The germline CDR1 and CDR2 sequences are SGHTA and FQGNSA. CDR3 protein: CASSPDRANTGELFF. In nucleotides, the CDR3 is TGTGCCAGCAGCCCGGACAGGGCGAACACCGGGGAGCTGTTTTTT.

The chain links TRBV7-3 to TRBJ2-3; 7 positions agree with TRBD1. The germline V gene encodes CDR1 SGHTA and CDR2 FQGTGA. V shed 5 bases and J 0 bases; nucleotides not matched to a gene: 2. The length of the CDR3 is 14 residues. The CDR3 here is CASSRDSSTDTQYF. The CDR3 DNA is TGTGCCAGCAGCCGGGACAGTAGCACAGATACGCAGTATTTT.

The V gene is TRBV15, the J gene TRBJ1-1, with D maybe TRBD1 (5 bases). Germline V lookup: CDR1 LNHNV, CDR2 YYDKDF (reference sequence). This CDR3 is built from 16 residues. Between the trimmed V and J ends, which lost 0 bases and 7 bases, there was a span of 18 bases. The CDR3 reads CATSRDMGRAALEAFF. The CDR3 DNA sequence: TGTGCCACCAGCAGAGACATGGGGCGGGCCGCCCTTGAAGCTTTCTTT.